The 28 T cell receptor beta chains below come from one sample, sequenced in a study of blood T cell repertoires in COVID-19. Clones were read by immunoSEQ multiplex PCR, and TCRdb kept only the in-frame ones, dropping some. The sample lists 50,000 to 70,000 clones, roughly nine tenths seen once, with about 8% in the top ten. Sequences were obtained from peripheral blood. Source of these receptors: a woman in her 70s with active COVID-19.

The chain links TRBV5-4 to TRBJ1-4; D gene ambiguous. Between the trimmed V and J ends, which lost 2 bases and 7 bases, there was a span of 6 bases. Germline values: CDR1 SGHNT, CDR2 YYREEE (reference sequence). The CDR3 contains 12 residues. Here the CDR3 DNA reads TGTGCCAGCAGCTTTCTAGGTGAAAAACTGTTTTTT. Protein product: CASSFLGEKLFF.

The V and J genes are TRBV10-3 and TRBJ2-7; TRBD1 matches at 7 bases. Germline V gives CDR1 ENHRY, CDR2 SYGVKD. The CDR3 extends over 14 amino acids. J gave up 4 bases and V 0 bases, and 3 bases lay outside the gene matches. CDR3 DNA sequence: TGTGCCATCAGTGAGTCCCGGGACAGTTACGAGCAGTACTTC. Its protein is CAISESRDSYEQYF.

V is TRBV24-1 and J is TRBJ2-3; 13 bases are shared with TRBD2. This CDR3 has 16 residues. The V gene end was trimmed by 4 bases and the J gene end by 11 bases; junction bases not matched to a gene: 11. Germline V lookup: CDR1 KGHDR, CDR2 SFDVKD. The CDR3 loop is CATSDALAGGPMMQYF. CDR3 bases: TGTGCCACCAGTGACGCACTAGCGGGAGGGCCAATGATGCAGTATTTT.

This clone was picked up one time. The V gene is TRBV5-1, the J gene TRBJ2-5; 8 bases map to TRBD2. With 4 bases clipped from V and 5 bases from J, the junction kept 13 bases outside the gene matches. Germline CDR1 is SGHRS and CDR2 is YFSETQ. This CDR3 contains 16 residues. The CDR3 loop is CASSLAAGLVPETQYF. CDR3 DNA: TGCGCCAGCAGCCTGGCGGCGGGACTAGTGCCGGAGACCCAGTACTTC.

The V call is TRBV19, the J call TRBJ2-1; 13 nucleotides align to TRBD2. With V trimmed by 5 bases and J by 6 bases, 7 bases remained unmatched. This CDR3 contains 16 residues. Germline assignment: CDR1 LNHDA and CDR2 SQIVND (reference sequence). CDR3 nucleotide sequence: TGTGCCAGTAGTCGATCCGGGACTAGCGGGATCAATGAGCAGTTCTTC. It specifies CASSRSGTSGINEQFF.

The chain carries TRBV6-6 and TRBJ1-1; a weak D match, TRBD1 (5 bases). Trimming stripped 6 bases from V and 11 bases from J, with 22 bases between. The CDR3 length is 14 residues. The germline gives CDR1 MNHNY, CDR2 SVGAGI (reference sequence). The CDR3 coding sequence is TGTGCCAGCAGCCCCGCCAGTGGTCAGGGTACCGCTTTCTTT. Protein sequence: CASSPASGQGTAFF.

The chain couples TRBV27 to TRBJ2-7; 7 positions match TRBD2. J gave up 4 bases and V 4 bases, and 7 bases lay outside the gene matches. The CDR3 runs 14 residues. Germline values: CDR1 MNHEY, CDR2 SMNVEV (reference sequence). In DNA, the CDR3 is TGTGCCAGCAGTTGGGGGGGGAGCGGGTACGAGCAGTACTTC. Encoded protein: CASSWGGSGYEQYF.

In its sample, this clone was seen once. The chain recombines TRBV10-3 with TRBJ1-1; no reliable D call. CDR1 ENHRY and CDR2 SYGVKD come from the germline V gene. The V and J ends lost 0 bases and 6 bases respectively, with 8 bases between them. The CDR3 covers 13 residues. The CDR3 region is CAISESRTPEAFF. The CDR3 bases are TGTGCCATCAGTGAGTCTCGAACACCTGAAGCTTTCTTT.

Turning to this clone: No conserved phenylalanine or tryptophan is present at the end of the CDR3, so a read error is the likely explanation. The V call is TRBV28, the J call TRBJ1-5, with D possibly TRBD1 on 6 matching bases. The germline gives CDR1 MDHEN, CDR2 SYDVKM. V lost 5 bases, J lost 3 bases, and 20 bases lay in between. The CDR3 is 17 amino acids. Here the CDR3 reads CASSPTGFPTNNQPQHL. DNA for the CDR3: TGTGCCAGCAGTCCTACAGGGTTTCCGACCAACAATCAGCCCCAGCATCTT.

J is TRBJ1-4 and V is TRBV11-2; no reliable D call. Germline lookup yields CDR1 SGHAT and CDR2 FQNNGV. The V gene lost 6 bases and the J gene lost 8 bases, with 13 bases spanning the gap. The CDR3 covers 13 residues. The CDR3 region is CASSQDPGEKLFF. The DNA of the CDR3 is TGTGCCAGCAGTCAGGATCCTGGCGAAAAACTGTTTTTT.

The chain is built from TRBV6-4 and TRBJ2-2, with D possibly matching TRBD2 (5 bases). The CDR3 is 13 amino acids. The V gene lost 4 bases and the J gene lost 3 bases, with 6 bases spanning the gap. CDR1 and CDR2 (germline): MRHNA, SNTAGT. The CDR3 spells CASSVEDTGELFF. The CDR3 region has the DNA TGTGCCAGCAGTGTGGAGGACACCGGGGAGCTGTTTTTT.

Here the CDR3 DNA reads TGTGCCAGCAGCCAGGATCTGGCAGGGTCCTACGAGCAGTACTTC. Translation: CASSQDLAGSYEQYF. V is TRBV14 and J is TRBJ2-7; possibly TRBD1 for D (5 bases). Deletions cut 3 bases from V and 1 base from J, with 13 bases between. The CDR3 runs to 15 residues. In germline, CDR1 is SGHDN, CDR2 FVKESK.

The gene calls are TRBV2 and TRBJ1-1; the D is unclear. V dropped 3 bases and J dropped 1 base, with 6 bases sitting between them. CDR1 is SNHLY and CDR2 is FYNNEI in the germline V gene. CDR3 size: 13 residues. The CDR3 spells CASSDTGNTEAFF. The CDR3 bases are TGTGCCAGCAGTGATACGGGGAACACTGAAGCTTTCTTT.

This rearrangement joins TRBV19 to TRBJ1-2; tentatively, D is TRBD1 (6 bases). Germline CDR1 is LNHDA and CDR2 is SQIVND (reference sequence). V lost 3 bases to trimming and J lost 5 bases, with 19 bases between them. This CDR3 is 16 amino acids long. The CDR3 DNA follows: TGTGCCAGTAGTATGGTAGGGGGTAAGATGGGATATGGCTACACCTTC. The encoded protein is CASSMVGGKMGYGYTF.

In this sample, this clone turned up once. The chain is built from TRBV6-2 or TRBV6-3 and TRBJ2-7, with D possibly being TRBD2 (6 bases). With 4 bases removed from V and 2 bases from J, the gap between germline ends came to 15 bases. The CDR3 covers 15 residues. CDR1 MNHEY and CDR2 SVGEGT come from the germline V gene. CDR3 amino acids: CASSFMTSPPYEQYF. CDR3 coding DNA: TGTGCCAGCAGTTTCATGACTAGTCCTCCCTACGAGCAGTACTTC.

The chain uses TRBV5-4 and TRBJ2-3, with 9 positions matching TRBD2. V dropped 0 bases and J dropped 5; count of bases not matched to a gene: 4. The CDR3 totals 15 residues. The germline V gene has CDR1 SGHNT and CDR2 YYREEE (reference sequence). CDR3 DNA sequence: TGTGCCAGCAGCTTGGGGGGTAGCGGGAGAGATACGCAGTATTTT. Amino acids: CASSLGGSGRDTQYF.

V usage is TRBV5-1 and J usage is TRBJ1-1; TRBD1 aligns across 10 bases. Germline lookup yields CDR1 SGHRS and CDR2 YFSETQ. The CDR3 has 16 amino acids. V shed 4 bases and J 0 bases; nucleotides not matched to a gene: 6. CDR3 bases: TGCGCCAGCAGCCCGGGACAGGGGATTATGAACACTGAAGCTTTCTTT. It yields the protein CASSPGQGIMNTEAFF.

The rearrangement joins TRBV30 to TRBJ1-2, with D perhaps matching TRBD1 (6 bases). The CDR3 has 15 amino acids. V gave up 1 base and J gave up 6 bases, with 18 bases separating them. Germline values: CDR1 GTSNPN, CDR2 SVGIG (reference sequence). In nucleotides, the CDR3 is TGTGCCTGGAGTGATACGGGACAAATGAGCCATGGCTACACCTTC. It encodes CAWSDTGQMSHGYTF.

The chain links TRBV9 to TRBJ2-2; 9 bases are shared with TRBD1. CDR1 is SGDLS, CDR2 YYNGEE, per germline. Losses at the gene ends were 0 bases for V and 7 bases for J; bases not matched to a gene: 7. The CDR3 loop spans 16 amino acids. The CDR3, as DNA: TGTGCCAGCAGCGTAGACGGGACAGGGCCCGGCGGGGAGCTGTTTTTT. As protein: CASSVDGTGPGGELFF.

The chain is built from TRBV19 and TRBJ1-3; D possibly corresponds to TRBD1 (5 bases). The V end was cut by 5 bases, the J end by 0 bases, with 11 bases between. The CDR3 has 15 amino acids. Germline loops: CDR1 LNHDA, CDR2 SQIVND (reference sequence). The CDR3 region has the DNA TGTGCCAGTAGTCATCCAGGGCTCTCTGGAAACACCATATATTTT. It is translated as CASSHPGLSGNTIYF.

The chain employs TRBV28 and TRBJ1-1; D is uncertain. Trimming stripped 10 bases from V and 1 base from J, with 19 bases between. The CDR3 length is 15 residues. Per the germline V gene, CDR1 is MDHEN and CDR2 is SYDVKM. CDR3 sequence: CAIHPSWRKNTEAFF. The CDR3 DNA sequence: TGTGCCATCCACCCGTCTTGGAGAAAGAACACTGAAGCTTTCTTT.

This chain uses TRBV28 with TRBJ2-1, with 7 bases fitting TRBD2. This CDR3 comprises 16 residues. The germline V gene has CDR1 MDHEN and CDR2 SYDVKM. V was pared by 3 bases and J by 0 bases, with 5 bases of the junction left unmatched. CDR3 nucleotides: TGTGCCAGCAGTTTGTTTAGCGGGTCCTCCTACAATGAGCAGTTCTTC. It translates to CASSLFSGSSYNEQFF.

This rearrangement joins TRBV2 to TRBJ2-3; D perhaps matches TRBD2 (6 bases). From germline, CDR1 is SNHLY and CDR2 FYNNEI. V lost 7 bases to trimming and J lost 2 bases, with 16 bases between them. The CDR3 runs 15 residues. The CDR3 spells CASTRGGGNTDTQYF. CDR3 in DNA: TGTGCCAGCACAAGGGGCGGAGGGAACACAGATACGCAGTATTTT.

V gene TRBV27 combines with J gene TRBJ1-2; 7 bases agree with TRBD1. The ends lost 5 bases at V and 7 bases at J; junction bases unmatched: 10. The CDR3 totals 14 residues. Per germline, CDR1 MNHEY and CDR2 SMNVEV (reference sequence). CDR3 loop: CASSPQGGRSGYTF. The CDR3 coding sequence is TGTGCCAGCAGTCCCCAAGGGGGCCGGAGTGGCTACACCTTC.

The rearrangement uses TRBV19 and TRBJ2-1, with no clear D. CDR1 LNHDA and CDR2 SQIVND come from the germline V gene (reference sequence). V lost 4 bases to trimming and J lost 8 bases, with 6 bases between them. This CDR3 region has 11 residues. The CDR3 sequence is CASSTTDEQFF. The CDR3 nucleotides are TGTGCCAGTAGTACCACGGATGAGCAGTTCTTC.

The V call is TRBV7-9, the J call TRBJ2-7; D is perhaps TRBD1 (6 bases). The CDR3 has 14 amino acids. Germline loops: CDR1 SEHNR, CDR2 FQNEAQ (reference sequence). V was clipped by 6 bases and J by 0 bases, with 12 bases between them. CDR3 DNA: TGTGCCAGCAGTCCACAGGGCTACTCCTACGAGCAGTACTTC. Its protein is CASSPQGYSYEQYF.

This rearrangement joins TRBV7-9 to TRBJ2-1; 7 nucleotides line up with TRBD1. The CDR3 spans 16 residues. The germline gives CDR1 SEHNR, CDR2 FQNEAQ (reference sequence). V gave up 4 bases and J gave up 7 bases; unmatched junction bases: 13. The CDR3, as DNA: TGTGCCAGCAGCTGGACCACAGGGGAGTTCGGGAATGAGCAGTTCTTC. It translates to CASSWTTGEFGNEQFF.

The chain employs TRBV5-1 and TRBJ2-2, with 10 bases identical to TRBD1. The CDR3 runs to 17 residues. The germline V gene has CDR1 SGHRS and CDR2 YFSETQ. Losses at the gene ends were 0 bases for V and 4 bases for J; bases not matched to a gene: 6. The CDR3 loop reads CASSLGTGGLVTGELFF. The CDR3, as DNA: TGCGCCAGCAGCTTGGGGACAGGGGGACTCGTCACCGGGGAGCTGTTTTTT.